These T cell receptor beta chains were read from a single sample in a study of blood T cell repertoires in COVID-19. Clones were sequenced by immunoSEQ multiplex PCR, and TCRdb holds only the in-frame ones, with some missing. The sample includes fewer than 350,000 clones, roughly 86% of them seen just once. Specimen: peripheral blood. These receptors came from a woman in her forties or fifties who had recovered from COVID-19. The CDR3 runs from the conserved cysteine through the conserved F or W. The D gene is left open where the match is weak.

v_call: TRBV15
j_call: TRBJ2-3
d_call: TRBD2
cdr3_nt: TGTGCCACCAGCAGACGTTTAAGCGGGACCACAGATACGCAGTATTTT
cdr3_aa: CATSRRLSGTTDTQYF

v_call: TRBV6-5
j_call: TRBJ1-1
d_call: -
cdr3_nt: TGTGCCAGCAGACTACCGGGACACCGCCCCCCTCAAGCTTTCTTT
cdr3_aa: CASRLPGHRPPQAFF

v_call: TRBV25-1
j_call: TRBJ2-7
d_call: TRBD1
cdr3_nt: TGTGCCAGCAGTGAATTTGGGGACAGGGTCCACGAGCAGTACTTC
cdr3_aa: CASSEFGDRVHEQYF

v_call: TRBV18
j_call: TRBJ2-1
d_call: -
cdr3_nt: TGTGCCAGCTCACCATACGTAGTCCACAATGAGCAGTTCTTC
cdr3_aa: CASSPYVVHNEQFF

v_call: TRBV30
j_call: TRBJ2-5
d_call: -
cdr3_nt: TGTGCCTGGGCGACAGGCGTGGGGTCGACCCAGTACTTC
cdr3_aa: CAWATGVGSTQYF

v_call: TRBV20-1
j_call: TRBJ1-2
d_call: -
cdr3_nt: TGCAGTGCTAGTCAACAGAACTATGGCTACACCTTC
cdr3_aa: CSASQQNYGYTF

v_call: TRBV4-1
j_call: TRBJ2-7
d_call: -
cdr3_nt: TGCGCCAGCAGCCAAGATCGGGCGGCAGGGCGCAACGAGCAGTACTTC
cdr3_aa: CASSQDRAAGRNEQYF

v_call: TRBV5-1
j_call: TRBJ2-7
d_call: TRBD1
cdr3_nt: TGCGCCAGCAGCCCGACAGGGAGCTCTTCCTACGAGCAGTACTTC
cdr3_aa: CASSPTGSSSYEQYF

v_call: TRBV7-3
j_call: TRBJ2-7
d_call: TRBD1
cdr3_nt: TGTGCCAGCAGCTTACGGTGGACAGGGAACGAGCAGTACTTC
cdr3_aa: CASSLRWTGNEQYF

v_call: TRBV4-3
j_call: TRBJ2-1
d_call: TRBD2
cdr3_nt: TGCGCCAGCAGCCAAGATTTGGCGGGGGGGCTGGTGCAGTTCTTC
cdr3_aa: CASSQDLAGGLVQFF

v_call: TRBV5-1
j_call: TRBJ2-4
d_call: -
cdr3_nt: TGCGCCAGCAGCTTGGACCCTACCGTGTCCAAAAACATTCAGTACTTC
cdr3_aa: CASSLDPTVSKNIQYF

v_call: TRBV12-3/TRBV12-4
j_call: TRBJ1-1
d_call: TRBD1
cdr3_nt: TGTGCCAGCAGCGCAACAGGGGCCACTGAAGCTTTCTTT
cdr3_aa: CASSATGATEAFF

v_call: TRBV6-6
j_call: TRBJ2-4
d_call: TRBD2
cdr3_nt: TGTGCCAGCAGTAGCGGGAGAGCCAAAAACATTCAGTACTTC
cdr3_aa: CASSSGRAKNIQYF

v_call: TRBV29-1
j_call: TRBJ1-4
d_call: -
cdr3_nt: TGCAGCGTTGAAGCAGGGGCATTAGGAAAACTGTTTTTT
cdr3_aa: CSVEAGALGKLFF

v_call: TRBV27
j_call: TRBJ2-3
d_call: TRBD1
cdr3_nt: TGTGCCAGCAGTTCTAACACCGGGACAGGGCGGGCAGATACGCAGTATTTT
cdr3_aa: CASSSNTGTGRADTQYF